These T cell receptor beta chains were read from a single sample in a study of T cells in Graves' hyperthyroidism and ophthalmopathy. TCRdb reprocessed the multiplex PCR reads with MiXCR, giving one entry per CDR3 protein. The top ten clones hold more than 7.5% of a sample with around 290,000 distinct CDR3 sequences, 10% to 15% of them seen once. Sequenced sample: blood. The origin of the receptors is a woman aged 25 to 45 with Graves' hyperthyroidism that later progressed to Graves' ophthalmopathy. Both conserved end residues are part of each CDR3. Fields, in order: CDR3 length, D gene, clone size, V gene, J gene, CDR3 protein, CDR3 DNA. The D gene is left open where the match is weak. Size tells how often a clone was seen (once, few, many) or the class of an expanded clone, and some rows leave it out.

length: 15
D: .
size: many
V: TRBV11-2
J: TRBJ2-3
CDR3: CASSLDLGFTDTQYF
DNA: TGTGCCAGCAGCTTAGATCTGGGTTTCACAGATACGCAGTATTTT

length: 14
D: TRBD1
size: many
V: TRBV7-2
J: TRBJ1-6
CDR3: CASTLDRGRSPLHF
DNA: TGTGCCAGCACCCTGGACAGGGGCAGATCACCCCTCCACTTT

length: 10
D: .
size: few
V: TRBV12-3/TRBV12-4
J: TRBJ2-1
CDR3: CASSLSEQFF
DNA: TGTGCCAGCAGTTTAAGTGAGCAGTTCTTC

length: 17
D: TRBD1
size: many
V: TRBV27
J: TRBJ2-3
CDR3: CASSGGRQGRSTDTQYF
DNA: TGTGCCAGCAGTGGGGGGCGACAGGGGCGGAGCACAGATACGCAGTATTTT

length: 15
D: .
size: .
V: TRBV7-7
J: TRBJ2-5
CDR3: CASRPCRVGKETQYF
DNA: TGTGCTAGCAGACCCTGCCGGGTCGGTAAAGAGACCCAGTACTTC

length: 15
D: TRBD2
size: once
V: TRBV5-1
J: TRBJ2-3
CDR3: CASSFLAGSTDTQYF
DNA: TGCGCCAGCAGCTTCCTAGCGGGGAGCACAGATACGCAGTATTTT

length: 12
D: .
size: many
V: TRBV18
J: TRBJ2-7
CDR3: CASSHTIYEQYF
DNA: TGTGCCAGCTCACACACGATTTACGAGCAGTACTTC

length: 14
D: .
size: few
V: TRBV5-1
J: TRBJ2-5
CDR3: CANSLEVSQETQYF
DNA: TGCGCCAACAGCTTGGAGGTTTCTCAAGAGACCCAGTACTTC

length: 17
D: TRBD2
size: many
V: TRBV28
J: TRBJ2-3
CDR3: CASSSTGLAGDTDTQYF
DNA: TGTGCCAGCAGTTCCACCGGACTAGCGGGGGATACAGATACGCAGTATTTT

length: 15
D: .
size: few
V: TRBV20-1
J: TRBJ1-2
CDR3: CSARDWAGSAPGYTF
DNA: TGCAGTGCTAGAGATTGGGCAGGGAGCGCACCCGGCTACACCTTC

length: 12
D: .
size: .
V: TRBV30
J: TRBJ1-5
CDR3: CAAMSWNQPQHF
DNA: TGTGCCGCAATGTCATGGAATCAGCCCCAGCATTTT

length: 15
D: .
size: few
V: TRBV20-1
J: TRBJ2-5
CDR3: CSARDMQGSRETQYF
DNA: TGCAGTGCTAGAGATATGCAGGGGTCACGAGAGACCCAGTACTTC

length: 20
D: TRBD2
size: .
V: TRBV20-1
J: TRBJ2-5
CDR3: CSASSASSFRLAGEPETQYF
DNA: TGCAGTGCTAGTAGTGCCAGCAGTTTTAGACTAGCGGGAGAGCCAGAGACCCAGTACTTC

length: 15
D: TRBD2
size: many
V: TRBV6-1
J: TRBJ2-1
CDR3: CASMIRTSGYNEQFF
DNA: TGTGCCAGTATGATTCGTACTAGCGGCTACAATGAGCAGTTCTTC

length: 15
D: TRBD1
size: many
V: TRBV12-3/TRBV12-4
J: TRBJ2-7
CDR3: CASSIARTGSYEQYF
DNA: TGTGCCAGCAGCATAGCCCGGACAGGGTCCTACGAGCAGTACTTC

length: 12
D: .
size: many
V: TRBV6-2/TRBV6-3
J: TRBJ2-5
CDR3: CASSARPETQYF
DNA: TGTGCCAGCAGCGCAAGACCAGAGACCCAGTACTTC

length: 15
D: TRBD2
size: few
V: TRBV5-1
J: TRBJ2-5
CDR3: CASSLGDYLGETQYF
DNA: TGCGCCAGCAGCTTGGGGGACTACTTAGGGGAGACCCAGTACTTC

length: 21
D: TRBD2
size: many
V: TRBV27
J: TRBJ2-1
CDR3: CASSFEGALAGASSSYNEQFF
DNA: TGTGCCAGCAGTTTCGAAGGGGCACTAGCGGGAGCCTCGAGCTCCTACAATGAGCAGTTCTTC

length: 17
D: TRBD2
size: many
V: TRBV11-1
J: TRBJ2-1
CDR3: CASSPGLAGGSYNEQFF
DNA: TGTGCCAGCAGCCCGGGACTAGCGGGAGGCTCCTACAATGAGCAGTTCTTC

length: 15
D: .
size: .
V: TRBV19
J: TRBJ1-5
CDR3: CASSMDRYSNQPQHF
DNA: TGTGCCAGTAGTATGGACAGATATAGCAATCAGCCCCAGCATTTT

length: 14
D: .
size: many
V: TRBV3-1
J: TRBJ2-5
CDR3: CASSPELEGETQYF
DNA: TGTGCCAGCAGCCCCGAACTAGAAGGAGAGACCCAGTACTTC

length: 14
D: TRBD2
size: many
V: TRBV20-1
J: TRBJ2-1
CDR3: CSASRLAGENEQFF
DNA: TGCAGTGCTAGTAGACTAGCGGGAGAGAATGAGCAGTTCTTC

length: 17
D: TRBD2
size: many
V: TRBV5-5
J: TRBJ2-1
CDR3: CASSPNPGLAGDNEQFF
DNA: TGTGCCAGCAGCCCCAACCCGGGACTAGCGGGGGACAATGAGCAGTTCTTC

length: 13
D: .
size: many
V: TRBV4-1
J: TRBJ2-1
CDR3: CASKPTGIAEQFF
DNA: TGCGCCAGCAAACCAACAGGGATAGCTGAGCAGTTCTTC

length: 14
D: .
size: many
V: TRBV14
J: TRBJ2-7
CDR3: CASSQDGNSYEQYF
DNA: TGTGCCAGCAGCCAAGATGGAAACAGCTACGAGCAGTACTTC

length: 13
D: .
size: many
V: TRBV7-2
J: TRBJ2-5
CDR3: CASSFDLQETQYF
DNA: TGTGCCAGCAGCTTCGACCTCCAAGAGACCCAGTACTTC

length: 13
D: .
size: many
V: TRBV29-1
J: TRBJ2-7
CDR3: CSVDGTWSYEQYF
DNA: TGCAGCGTTGATGGGACTTGGTCCTACGAGCAGTACTTC

length: 13
D: TRBD2
size: many
V: TRBV30
J: TRBJ2-7
CDR3: CAWEREGLGEQYF
DNA: TGTGCCTGGGAACGGGAGGGCCTGGGGGAGCAGTACTTC

length: 15
D: .
size: few
V: TRBV6-1
J: TRBJ1-4
CDR3: CASTEAGQSNEKLFF
DNA: TGTGCCAGCACCGAGGCCGGACAGTCAAATGAAAAACTGTTTTTT

length: 17
D: TRBD2
size: many
V: TRBV28
J: TRBJ2-1
CDR3: CASSLLREGSSYNEQFF
DNA: TGTGCCAGCAGTTTATTGAGGGAGGGGAGCTCCTACAATGAGCAGTTCTTC

length: 13
D: .
size: many
V: TRBV7-9
J: TRBJ2-1
CDR3: CASSYQQGGEQFF
DNA: TGTGCCAGCAGCTACCAACAGGGAGGTGAGCAGTTCTTC

length: 16
D: .
size: many
V: TRBV15
J: TRBJ2-3
CDR3: CATSNPDYSGADTQYF
DNA: TGTGCCACCAGCAACCCGGACTATTCGGGGGCAGATACGCAGTATTTT

length: 14
D: .
size: many
V: TRBV3-1
J: TRBJ2-3
CDR3: CASSQVPNTDTQYF
DNA: TGTGCCAGCAGCCAAGTACCAAACACAGATACGCAGTATTTT

length: 16
D: .
size: many
V: TRBV20-1
J: TRBJ2-5
CDR3: CSARDWRAPGVETQYF
DNA: TGCAGTGCTAGAGATTGGAGGGCTCCGGGGGTGGAGACCCAGTACTTC

length: 17
D: .
size: few
V: TRBV4-3
J: TRBJ1-1
CDR3: CASSQVFWEGLNTEAFF
DNA: TGCGCCAGCAGCCAAGTTTTTTGGGAAGGGTTGAACACTGAAGCTTTCTTT

length: 14
D: .
size: .
V: TRBV12-3/TRBV12-4
J: TRBJ2-4
CDR3: CASSFVGAKNIQYF
DNA: TGTGCCAGCAGTTTCGTGGGGGCCAAAAACATTCAGTACTTC

length: 18
D: .
size: many
V: TRBV9
J: TRBJ2-6
CDR3: CASSVDPDTDSGANVLTF
DNA: TGTGCCAGCAGCGTAGACCCCGACACCGACTCTGGGGCCAACGTCCTGACTTTC

length: 11
D: .
size: many
V: TRBV30
J: TRBJ1-1
CDR3: CASIRDYEAFF
DNA: TGTGCCTCCATCCGGGATTATGAAGCTTTCTTT

length: 14
D: .
size: few
V: TRBV29-1
J: TRBJ2-1
CDR3: CSVEAETRRDEQFF
DNA: TGCAGCGTTGAAGCGGAGACTAGACGGGATGAGCAGTTCTTC

length: 14
D: .
size: many
V: TRBV9
J: TRBJ1-4
CDR3: CASSVDSQNEKLFF
DNA: TGTGCCAGCAGCGTAGACAGCCAGAATGAAAAACTGTTTTTT

length: 14
D: .
size: .
V: TRBV18
J: TRBJ2-7
CDR3: CASSPAARLNEQYF
DNA: TGTGCCAGCTCGCCAGCGGCCAGATTAAACGAGCAGTACTTC